This T cell receptor (beta chain) was sequenced in a study of control samples from healthy donors and cancer patients (dated by TCRdb to 2018 to 2021). Details on this clone: Its antigen is currently not known. One base away there is no much larger clone; base qualities are not given.

As encoded in the germline V gene (reference sequence), CDR1 is LNHDA while CDR2 is SQIVND. The CDR3, from cysteine to phenylalanine, totals 16 residues. Only CDR3 DNA is held: 48 bases, read in frame from base 1. V lost 3 bases and J lost 4 bases; the stretch between them is 16 bases long. The library was prepared using the immunoSEQ multiplex PCR assay. TCRdb stores this immuneACCESS table with in-frame sequences only. Part of the clones is absent; in the studies checked, under half of the shortfall reflects unresolved V genes, and no reason is known for the rest. This sample lists roughly 200,000 clones; around 93% were detected once. More than 1.2% of the sample belongs to the ten largest clones.

The TCR comes from a man aged 18 to 35 in good health. Sequencing was carried out using blood. The chain was built from TRBV19 and TRBJ1-5, with a weak D call of TRBD1 (6 bases match). This receptor carries the CDR3 CASSIGQPQGNQPQHF. Read as DNA, the sequence is TGTGCCAGTAGTATCGGACAGCCTCAGGGGAATCAGCCCCAGCATTTT.